One and the same sample provided the 32 T cell receptor beta chains below, sequenced in a study of T-cell memory formation after mild COVID-19. TCRdb used MiXCR to reprocess the 5' RACE reads, holding one entry per CDR3 protein. The table lists roughly 310,000 distinct CDR3 sequences, 15% to 20% of them singletons. The sequencing input was PBMCs or a T cell subset sorted from them (not recorded which). These receptors were collected from a man younger than 35 who had mild COVID-19 (a few samples of this study predate the infection). Cell type and time point are not known.

This clonotype has just a few counts. This chain links TRBV6-6 with TRBJ1-1, with TRBD1 identical over 9 bases. The CDR3 runs 15 residues. The germline CDR1 and CDR2 sequences are MNHNY and SVGAGI (reference sequence). V shed 2 bases and J 5 bases; nucleotides not matched to a gene: 6. This CDR3 reads CASSYERQGGTEAFF. For the CDR3, the DNA is TGTGCCAGCAGTTACGAAAGACAGGGGGGAACTGAAGCTTTCTTT.

This clonotype was seen a handful of times. This chain connects TRBV6-2 or TRBV6-3 to TRBJ2-5; D is unresolved. V was trimmed by 0 bases and J by 5 bases, leaving 4 bases between them. CDR3 size: 12 residues. Looked up from germline, CDR1 is MNHEY and CDR2 is SVGEGT. Here the CDR3 DNA reads TGTGCCAGCAGTTACTCGGTTGAGACCCAGTACTTC. Amino acids: CASSYSVETQYF.

The chain employs TRBV20-1 and TRBJ2-3, with D perhaps matching TRBD1 (5 bases). The ends were cut back, 2 bases at V and 6 bases at J, with 18 bases in the middle. CDR3 length equals 15 residues. Per the germline V gene, CDR1 is DFQATT and CDR2 is SNEGSKA (reference sequence). Written as DNA, the CDR3 is TGCAGTGCTAGAAGGACATCGTCTGTGCGGGATACGCAGTATTTT. The encoded protein is CSARRTSSVRDTQYF.

This rearrangement joins TRBV2 to TRBJ1-4, with a weak D call TRBD1 (6 bases). Germline V lookup: CDR1 SNHLY, CDR2 FYNNEI. V lost 8 bases and J lost 4, with 17 bases in between. The CDR3 has 15 residues. DNA of the CDR3: TGTGCCAGCCTTTCACAGGGCTTCGTTAATGAAAAACTGTTTTTT. Amino acids: CASLSQGFVNEKLFF.

This clonotype was seen a few times. CDR3 protein: CASSQDFTGRSPLHF. CDR3 sequence (DNA): TGTGCCAGCAGCCAAGATTTCACAGGGAGGTCACCCCTCCACTTT. The chain carries TRBV4-2 and TRBJ1-6; D possibly corresponds to TRBD1 (6 bases). The V gene's germline CDR1 is LGHNA and CDR2 YNFKEQ. This CDR3 spans 15 amino acids. V gave up 0 bases and J gave up 10 bases, with 13 bases separating them.

This clonotype occurred a few times. The chain combines TRBV4-1 with TRBJ1-5, with D possibly being TRBD1 (5 bases). V was cut by 0 bases and J by 1 base, with 7 bases left in between. The length of the CDR3 is 15 residues. Looked up from germline, CDR1 is MGHRA and CDR2 is YSYEKL. The CDR3 loop is CASSQDEGSNQPQHF. The CDR3 bases are TGCGCCAGCAGCCAAGATGAGGGGAGCAATCAGCCCCAGCATTTT.

This clonotype was seen many times. The genes are TRBV4-1 and TRBJ2-5; a weak D match, TRBD2 (5 bases). Trimming shortened V by 4 bases and J by 5 bases, and 11 bases separated the two germline ends. The length of the CDR3 is 13 residues. Germline V gene data show CDR1 as MGHRA and CDR2 as YSYEKL. The CDR3 DNA sequence: TGCGCCAGCAGCCCTTCGGGGAGTGAGACCCAGTACTTC. Translating it yields CASSPSGSETQYF.

V is TRBV6-2 or TRBV6-3 and J is TRBJ1-5, with 9 bases fitting TRBD1. The CDR3 runs 15 residues. Trimming cost V 8 bases and J 6 bases; bases outside gene matches: 11. The germline CDR1 and CDR2 sequences are MNHEY and SVGEGT. CDR3 sequence (DNA): TGTGCCAGCCTCAAGACCGGGACAGGGACTCAGCCCCAGCATTTT. Protein product: CASLKTGTGTQPQHF.

This clonotype came up a few times. CDR3 residues: CASSRYFEGRETQYF. In DNA form, the CDR3 reads TGTGCCAGCAGCCGATATTTTGAAGGGCGAGAGACCCAGTACTTC. The rearrangement joins TRBV7-7 to TRBJ2-5; the D is unclear. CDR1 and CDR2 from the germline V gene are SSHAT and FNYEAQ (reference sequence). V lost 5 bases to trimming and J lost 4 bases, with 17 bases between them. The CDR3 runs to 15 residues.

This chain connects TRBV29-1 to TRBJ2-5; TRBD2 aligns across 8 bases. This CDR3 has 16 residues. CDR1 and CDR2 (germline): SQVTM, ANQGSEA. J gave up 4 bases and V 6 bases, and 16 bases lay outside the gene matches. The CDR3 loop reads CSVAGGGLLTGETQYF. The CDR3 DNA reads TGCAGCGTCGCGGGGGGCGGGCTCCTAACGGGAGAGACCCAGTACTTC.

In its sample, this clonotype was seen once. This chain joins TRBV20-1 and TRBJ2-5; tentative D call: TRBD1 (6 bases). Trimming took off 2 bases at V and 1 base at J, with 14 bases between the two ends. Germline CDR1 reads DFQATT; CDR2 reads SNEGSKA (reference sequence). The CDR3 extends over 15 amino acids. Here the CDR3 DNA reads TGCAGTGCTAGAAGCTTCACAGGGTCCCAAGAGACCCAGTACTTC. It specifies CSARSFTGSQETQYF.

The chain couples TRBV6-7 to TRBJ2-7; 7 nucleotides align to TRBD1. TRBV6-7 is an ORF; its function is uncertain. Trimming cost V 9 bases and J 1 base; bases outside gene matches: 12. CDR3 length: 15 amino acids. For the CDR3, the DNA is TGTGCCAGGCGCCCTTGTCCGGACAGGTCCTACGAGCAGTACGTC. It yields the protein CARRPCPDRSYEQYV.

This clonotype was found a few times. The chain carries TRBV4-1 and TRBJ2-5, with 12 bases aligning to TRBD2. The CDR3 loop spans 16 amino acids. V lost 1 base, J lost 6 bases, and 6 bases stayed unmatched. Germline CDR1 MGHRA, CDR2 YSYEKL. The CDR3 sequence: CASSQGASGGDQTQYF. CDR3 coding DNA: TGCGCCAGCAGCCAAGGGGCTAGCGGGGGGGACCAGACCCAGTACTTC.

The genes are TRBV6-2 or TRBV6-3 and TRBJ2-3; weak D call: TRBD1 (6 bases). Per germline, CDR1 MNHEY and CDR2 SVGEGT. V shed 7 bases and J shed 9 bases, with 20 bases lying between them. This CDR3 has 14 amino acids. The CDR3 coding sequence is TGTGCCAGCAAACCGGGACACAGCTTCGGAACGCAGTATTTT. It encodes CASKPGHSFGTQYF.

V usage is TRBV11-2 and J usage is TRBJ1-1; weak D call: TRBD1 (6 bases). Looked up from germline, CDR1 is SGHAT and CDR2 is FQNNGV. The CDR3 consists of 15 residues. V was clipped by 4 bases and J by 3 bases, with 15 bases between them. CDR3 nucleotide sequence: TGTGCCAGCAGCTCCCCGACAGAGGGGGACACTGAAGCTTTCTTT. Protein product: CASSSPTEGDTEAFF.

In this sample, this clonotype turned up many times. The genes are TRBV19 and TRBJ1-6, with D maybe TRBD1 (5 bases). Germline values: CDR1 LNHDA, CDR2 SQIVND (reference sequence). Trimming removed 6 bases at V and 7 bases at J, with 19 bases between. The CDR3 sequence is 16 residues long. Written as DNA, the CDR3 is TGTGCCAGTAGCCCGACCGGGACCCGCCGGAATTCACCCCTCCACTTT. Translating it yields CASSPTGTRRNSPLHF.

CDR3 loop: CASSYYPPGGDYGYTF. The CDR3 coding sequence is TGTGCCAGCAGTTACTACCCTCCAGGGGGGGACTATGGCTACACCTTC. The rearrangement links TRBV6-6 to TRBJ1-2, with TRBD1 matching 7 bases. The CDR3 is 16 residues long. V shed 1 base, J shed 3 bases, and the junction held 8 bases outside the gene matches. CDR1 MNHNY and CDR2 SVGAGI come from the germline V gene (reference sequence).

The V call is TRBV7-8, the J call TRBJ1-2, with unresolved D. Per the germline V gene, CDR1 is SGHVS and CDR2 is FQNEAQ. This CDR3 has 14 amino acids. The ends were cut back, 6 bases at V and 8 bases at J, with 19 bases in the middle. The DNA for the CDR3 is TGTGCCAGCAGTACCCGGGTGGGATCGGACGGCTACACCTTC. Translated, it gives CASSTRVGSDGYTF.

This rearrangement joins TRBV11-3 to TRBJ2-2; 11 positions agree with TRBD2. V lost 5 bases and J lost 2; bases outside the gene matches: 4. CDR1 SGHNT and CDR2 YENEEA come from the germline V gene. CDR3 length: 16 amino acids. CDR3 residues: CASSRLAGTNTGELFF. The CDR3 DNA is TGTGCCAGCAGCCGACTAGCGGGGACTAACACCGGGGAGCTGTTTTTT.

The chain joins TRBV9 to TRBJ1-6; D uncertain. CDR1 is SGDLS, CDR2 YYNGEE, per germline. V dropped 0 bases and J dropped 7 bases, with 11 bases sitting between them. CDR3 length equals 15 residues. This CDR3 reads CASSVGAWQNSPLHF. In DNA, the CDR3 is TGTGCCAGCAGCGTAGGAGCTTGGCAGAATTCACCCCTCCACTTT.

The chain combines TRBV5-6 with TRBJ2-3, with 14 bases identical to TRBD2. Trimming cost V 5 bases and J 5 bases; bases outside gene matches: 7. The CDR3 contains 16 residues. The germline CDR1 and CDR2 sequences are SGHDT and YYEEEE. The CDR3 DNA reads TGTGCCAGCAGTCCTCCGGGACTAGCGGGGGTAGATACGCAGTATTTT. Amino acids: CASSPPGLAGVDTQYF.

This clonotype was recorded a few times. The gene calls are TRBV18 and TRBJ2-7, with 7 nucleotides matching TRBD1. The CDR3 is made up of 14 amino acids. Germline V CDR1 and CDR2: KGHSH, LQKENI. J lost 6 bases, V lost 6 bases, and 11 bases had no gene match. CDR3 protein: CASSPRQGVGEQYF. In nucleotides, the CDR3 is TGTGCCAGCTCTCCCCGACAGGGCGTGGGCGAGCAGTACTTC. The full variable domain, its missing parts supplied by reference TRBV18 and TRBJ2-7, is NAGVMQNPRHLVRRRGQEARLRCSPMKGHSHVYWYRQLPEEGLKFMVYLQKENIIDESGMPKERFSAEFPKEGPSILRIQQVVRGDSAAYFCASSPRQGVGEQYFGPGTRLTVT.

The table lists this clonotype with a few counts. This chain connects TRBV11-2 to TRBJ1-4; D is uncertain. Germline CDR1 is SGHAT and CDR2 is FQNNGV. This CDR3 has 15 amino acids. With 2 bases removed from V and 11 bases from J, the gap between germline ends came to 18 bases. The CDR3 loop is CASSLPWGITKKLFF. The CDR3 DNA reads TGTGCCAGCAGCTTACCCTGGGGAATTACTAAGAAACTGTTTTTT.

This clonotype showed up just a few times. The rearrangement joins TRBV7-2 to TRBJ2-1, with D possibly TRBD2 on 7 matching bases. The germline CDR1 and CDR2 sequences are SGHTA and FQGNSA. This CDR3 is 16 amino acids long. CDR3 loop: CAIHRRRGASYNEQFF. CDR3 sequence (DNA): TGTGCTATCCACCGGCGTCGGGGGGCCTCTTACAATGAGCAGTTCTTC.

The chain links TRBV4-1 to TRBJ2-1; 8 bases are a match to TRBD1. The CDR3 extends over 14 amino acids. The V gene's germline CDR1 is MGHRA and CDR2 YSYEKL. V lost 4 bases, J lost 8 bases, and 7 bases stayed unmatched. CDR3 sequence: CASSRTGPRDEQFF. For the CDR3, the DNA is TGCGCCAGCAGCCGGACAGGGCCTCGGGATGAGCAGTTCTTC.

The sample holds a few counts of this clonotype. The chain recombines TRBV19 with TRBJ2-5; D remains unclear. Germline V gives CDR1 LNHDA, CDR2 SQIVND (reference sequence). This CDR3 region has 14 residues. Trimming took off 0 bases at V and 4 bases at J, with 9 bases between the two ends. Here the CDR3 reads CASSIDLWPETQYF. In DNA, the CDR3 is TGTGCCAGTAGTATAGATTTGTGGCCAGAGACCCAGTACTTC.

This clonotype was observed many times. The V and J genes are TRBV10-3 and TRBJ2-4; the match to TRBD1 covers 8 bases. Germline V gives CDR1 ENHRY, CDR2 SYGVKD. CDR3 length: 13 residues. V was clipped by 4 bases and J by 5 bases; unmatched bases: 1. The CDR3: CAISGQGQNIQYF. CDR3 nucleotides: TGTGCCATCAGTGGACAGGGGCAAAACATTCAGTACTTC.

V and J are TRBV5-1 and TRBJ1-1; 8 bases align to TRBD1. The trim removed 4 bases at V and 1 base at J, leaving 6 bases unmatched. This CDR3 is built from 15 residues. Germline V gene data show CDR1 as SGHRS and CDR2 as YFSETQ. Written as DNA, the CDR3 is TGCGCCAGCAGCAGCAGTGGGACAGGGAACACTGAAGCTTTCTTT. Its protein product is CASSSSGTGNTEAFF.

The chain links TRBV7-6 to TRBJ1-1, with D unclear. Germline CDR1 is SGHVS and CDR2 is FNYEAQ. This CDR3 contains 15 residues. V gave up 7 bases and J gave up 0 bases, with 15 bases separating them. Written as DNA, the CDR3 is TGTGCCAGCACCCTAGGAACAGCGCTGAACACTGAAGCTTTCTTT. Translating gives CASTLGTALNTEAFF. The full variable domain, completed using reference TRBV7-6 and TRBJ1-1, is GAGVSQSPRYKVTKRGQDVALRCDPISGHVSLYWYRQALGQGPEFLTYFNYEAQQDKSGLPNDRFSAERPEGSISTLTIQRTEQRDSAMYRCASTLGTALNTEAFFGQGTRLTVV.

This clonotype was counted only a few times. The rearrangement uses TRBV5-1 and TRBJ2-5, with TRBD1 matching 8 bases. The CDR3 extends over 14 amino acids. V trimming: 6 bases; J trimming: 5 bases; junction bases outside the gene matches: 9. From germline, CDR1 is SGHRS and CDR2 YFSETQ. In DNA form, the CDR3 reads TGCGCCAGCAAAACGACAGGGGCCGGGGAGACCCAGTACTTC. As protein: CASKTTGAGETQYF.

The chain uses TRBV20-1 and TRBJ2-5; D might be TRBD2 (6 bases). This CDR3 is built from 14 residues. V dropped 5 bases and J dropped 5 bases, with 18 bases sitting between them. CDR1 DFQATT and CDR2 SNEGSKA come from the germline V gene (reference sequence). CDR3 sequence (DNA): TGCAGTGCTCGGGGGAGTTCCCCATTGGAGACCCAGTACTTC. Protein sequence: CSARGSSPLETQYF.

The V gene is TRBV3-1, the J gene TRBJ2-5; 7 bases map to TRBD2. The CDR3 contains 15 residues. Germline assignment: CDR1 LGHDT and CDR2 YNNKEL (reference sequence). V shed 1 base, J shed 3 bases, and the junction held 5 bases outside the gene matches. Here the CDR3 DNA reads TGTGCCAGCAGCCAAGTCCGGCTAGCGGAAGAGACCCAGTACTTC. It codes for CASSQVRLAEETQYF.